Below, one T cell receptor beta chain is given with its context. Its antigen remains unknown. In nominal health when sampled, donors likely had unrecorded immune exposures nonetheless. The data originate from a study of cytomegalovirus exposure and HLA in healthy donors. Overall study findings and caveats: Certain sequence variants were highly shared and formed a cluster, and this cluster was likely a sequencing artifact. Roughly 170 TCR beta chains were listed as cytomegalovirus-associated. Fewer N-insertions than the roughly 630-donor mean were reportedly shown by an Asian-associated ancestry cluster in a later analysis.

The PCR ran on 60 Vbeta and 13 Jbeta primers. Only in-frame clones appear in the TCRdb table, and some are missing; sequencing was by immunoSEQ multiplex PCR. Of over 150,000 clones listed, around 80% are singletons. The CDR3 runs to 14 residues. The V end was cut by 1 base, the J end by 2 bases, with 8 bases between. Germline assignment: CDR1 LNHDA and CDR2 SQIVND (reference sequence). Input material: PBMCs. The receptor was isolated from a woman in her twenties or thirties in good health and CMV-seropositive. The gene calls are TRBV19 and TRBJ1-2; D call uncertain. The CDR3 here is CASSIANSNYGYTF. The CDR3 DNA sequence: TGTGCCAGTAGTATAGCTAACAGCAACTATGGCTACACCTTC. Based on the CDR3 plus reference TRBV19 and TRBJ1-2, the full variable domain is DGGITQSPKYLFRKEGQNVTLSCEQNLNHDAMYWYRQDPGQGLRLIYYSQIVNDFQKGDIAEGYSVSREKKESFPLTVTSAQKNPTAFYLCASSIANSNYGYTFGSGTRLTVV.